The present TCR beta chain was sequenced within a study of blood T cell repertoires in COVID-19. Looking at the study overall: PBMCs, B-cell-depleted T cells, or T cells provided the cDNA or gDNA that made up the material.

Authors' analysis steps: The authors estimated nucleated cell counts from reference gene primer amplification. Sequenced by immunoSEQ multiplex PCR; TCRdb stores in-frame clones only, minus some. The V and J calls and clone size come from that table; D and trimming were worked out from the DNA. The data contain under 300,000 clones, about nine tenths of them singletons. The V gene's germline CDR1 is SGDLS and CDR2 YYNGEE. V was pared by 0 bases and J by 8 bases, with 8 bases between. There are 12 residues in the CDR3. Sequencing input: peripheral blood. This chain joins TRBV9 and TRBJ1-2, with D maybe TRBD1 (6 bases). The receptor's source is a man aged 25 to 45 who had recovered from COVID-19. The CDR3 spells CASSVGGQGYTF. In DNA, the CDR3 is TGTGCCAGCAGCGTAGGGGGGCAGGGCTACACCTTC.